This T cell receptor beta chain stems from a study of post-analysis software for immune sequencing data. Across the study: Included among the disease courses, which were recorded for the cohort, were relapsing-remitting, secondary progressive and progressive-relapsing multiple sclerosis. Study-level findings and limits: A handful of TRBV segments were significantly more frequent in patients than in controls. TRBV5-6, TRBV5-1 and TRBV20-1 were among these segments. Multiple sclerosis was associated with a significant reduction in normalized Chao1 diversity relative to controls.

Notes on this clonotype: Antigen specificity is unknown.

Researchers reported that TCR beta cDNA libraries carried unique molecular identifiers. TCRdb fed the PCR reads into MiXCR, producing one record per CDR3 protein. The table lists 700,000 to 900,000 distinct CDR3 sequences, around 46% of them singletons. The V end lost 0 bases, the J end lost 2 bases, and 11 bases lay between the germline ends. Germline V gene lookup returns CDR1 SGDLS and CDR2 YYNGEE. The CDR3 is 15 amino acids. The receptor was isolated from a girl aged 10 to 17 with multiple sclerosis. The sample comprised blood. The chain couples TRBV9 to TRBJ2-5; D gene ambiguous. The CDR3 DNA sequence: TGTGCCAGCAGCGTAGTAGCTACCGATCAAGAGACCCAGTACTTC. It codes for CASSVVATDQETQYF. The full variable domain, its missing parts supplied by reference TRBV9 and TRBJ2-5, is DSGVTQTPKHLITATGQRVTLRCSPRSGDLSVYWYQQSLDQGLQFLIQYYNGEERAKGNILERFSAQQFPDLHSELNLSSLELGDSALYFCASSVVATDQETQYFGPGTRLLVL.